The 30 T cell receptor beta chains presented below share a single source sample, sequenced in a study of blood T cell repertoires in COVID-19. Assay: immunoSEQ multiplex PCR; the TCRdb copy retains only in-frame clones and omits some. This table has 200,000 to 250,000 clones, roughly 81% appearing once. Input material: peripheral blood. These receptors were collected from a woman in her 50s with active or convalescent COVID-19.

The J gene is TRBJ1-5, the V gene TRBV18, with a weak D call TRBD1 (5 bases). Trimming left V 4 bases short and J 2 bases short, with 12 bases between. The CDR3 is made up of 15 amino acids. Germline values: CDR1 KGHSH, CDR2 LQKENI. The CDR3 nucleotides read TGTGCCAGCTCACAGGGCAGGGCGGGCAATCAGCCCCAGCATTTT. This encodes CASSQGRAGNQPQHF.

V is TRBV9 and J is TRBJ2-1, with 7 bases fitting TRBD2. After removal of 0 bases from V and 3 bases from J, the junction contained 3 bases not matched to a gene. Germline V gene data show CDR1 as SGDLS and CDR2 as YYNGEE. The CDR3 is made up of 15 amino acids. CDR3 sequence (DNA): TGTGCCAGCAGCGTAGTGGGGACTATCTACAATGAGCAGTTCTTC. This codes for CASSVVGTIYNEQFF.

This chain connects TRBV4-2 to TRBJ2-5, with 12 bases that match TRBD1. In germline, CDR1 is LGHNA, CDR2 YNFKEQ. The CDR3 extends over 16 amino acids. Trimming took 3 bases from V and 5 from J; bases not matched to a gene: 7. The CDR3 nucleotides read TGTGCCAGCAGCCAGACGGTGGGACAGGGGGCTGAGACCCAGTACTTC. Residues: CASSQTVGQGAETQYF.

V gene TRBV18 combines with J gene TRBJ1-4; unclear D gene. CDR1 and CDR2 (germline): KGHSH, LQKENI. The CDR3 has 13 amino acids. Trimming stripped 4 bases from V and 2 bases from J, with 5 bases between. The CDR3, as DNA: TGTGCCAGCTCACGGCAGACTAATGAAAAACTGTTTTTT. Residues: CASSRQTNEKLFF.

The CDR3 coding sequence is TGTGCCAGTAGTAGGTCATCCGCGGGAGGATACAATGAGCAGTTCTTC. This sequence encodes CASSRSSAGGYNEQFF. The rearrangement uses TRBV19 and TRBJ2-1, with 8 bases fitting TRBD2. The germline V gene has CDR1 LNHDA and CDR2 SQIVND (reference sequence). The CDR3 spans 16 residues. Losses at the gene ends were 4 bases for V and 4 bases for J; bases not matched to a gene: 9.

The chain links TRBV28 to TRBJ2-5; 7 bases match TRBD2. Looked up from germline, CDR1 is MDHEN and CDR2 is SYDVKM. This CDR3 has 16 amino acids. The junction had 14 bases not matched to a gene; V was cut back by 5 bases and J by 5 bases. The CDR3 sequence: CASSPPAGTRRETQYF. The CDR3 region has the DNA TGTGCCAGCAGTCCTCCAGCGGGAACCCGGAGGGAGACCCAGTACTTC. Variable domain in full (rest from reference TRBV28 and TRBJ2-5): DVKVTQSSRYLVKRTGEKVFLECVQDMDHENMFWYRQDPGLGLRLIYFSYDVKMKEKGDIPEGYSVSREKKERFSLILESASTNQTSMYLCASSPPAGTRRETQYFGPGTRLLVL.

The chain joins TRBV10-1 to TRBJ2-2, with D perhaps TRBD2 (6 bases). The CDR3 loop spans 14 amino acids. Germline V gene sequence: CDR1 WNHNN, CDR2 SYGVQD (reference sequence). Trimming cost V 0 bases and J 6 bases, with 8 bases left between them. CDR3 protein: CASSESGGAGELFF. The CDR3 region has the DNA TGCGCCAGCAGTGAGTCCGGGGGTGCCGGGGAGCTGTTTTTT.

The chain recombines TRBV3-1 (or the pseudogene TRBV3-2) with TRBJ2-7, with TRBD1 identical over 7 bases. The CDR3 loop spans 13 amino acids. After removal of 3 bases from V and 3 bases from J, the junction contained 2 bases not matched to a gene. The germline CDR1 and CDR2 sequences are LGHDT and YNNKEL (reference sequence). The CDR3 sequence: CASSQRQGYEQYF. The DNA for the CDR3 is TGTGCCAGCAGCCAGAGACAGGGCTACGAGCAGTACTTC.

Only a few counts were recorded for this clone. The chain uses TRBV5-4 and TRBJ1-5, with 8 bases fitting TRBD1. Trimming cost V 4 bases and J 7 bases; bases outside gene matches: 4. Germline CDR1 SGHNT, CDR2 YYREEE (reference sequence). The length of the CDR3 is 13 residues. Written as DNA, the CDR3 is TGTGCCAGCAGCGCAGGGGGCAGGCAGCCCCAGCATTTT. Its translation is CASSAGGRQPQHF.

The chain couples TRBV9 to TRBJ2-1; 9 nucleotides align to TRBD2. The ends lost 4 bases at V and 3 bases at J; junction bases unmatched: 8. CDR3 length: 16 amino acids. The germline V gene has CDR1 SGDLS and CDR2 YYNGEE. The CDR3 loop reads CASSPRLAGSYNEQFF. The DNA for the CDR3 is TGTGCCAGCAGCCCCCGCCTAGCGGGGAGCTACAATGAGCAGTTCTTC.

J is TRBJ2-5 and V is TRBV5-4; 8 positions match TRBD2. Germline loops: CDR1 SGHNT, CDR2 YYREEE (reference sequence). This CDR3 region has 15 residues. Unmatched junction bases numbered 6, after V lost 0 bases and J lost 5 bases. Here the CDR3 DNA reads TGTGCCAGCAGCTTGGTAAGCGGGAGCTCTGAGACCCAGTACTTC. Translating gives CASSLVSGSSETQYF.

The DNA for the CDR3 is TGTGCCAGCAGTGAAAACAGGGGCAGCTCTTCACCCCTCCACTTT. Translation: CASSENRGSSSPLHF. This rearrangement joins TRBV2 to TRBJ1-6; 7 bases match TRBD1. This CDR3 has 15 residues. Germline V gives CDR1 SNHLY, CDR2 FYNNEI. V trimming: 2 bases; J trimming: 9 bases; junction bases outside the gene matches: 7.

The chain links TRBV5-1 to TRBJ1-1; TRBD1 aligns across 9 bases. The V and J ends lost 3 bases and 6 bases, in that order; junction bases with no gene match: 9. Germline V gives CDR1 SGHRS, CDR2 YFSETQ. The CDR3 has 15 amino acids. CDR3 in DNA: TGCGCCAGCAGCTCAGGGACAGGGCGTTTGTCTGAAGCTTTCTTT. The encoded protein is CASSSGTGRLSEAFF.

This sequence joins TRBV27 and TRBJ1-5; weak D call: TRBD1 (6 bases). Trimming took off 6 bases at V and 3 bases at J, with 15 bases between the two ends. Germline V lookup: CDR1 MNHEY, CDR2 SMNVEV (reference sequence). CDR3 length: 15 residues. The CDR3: CASRRGGLDNQPQHF. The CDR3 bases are TGTGCCAGCAGGAGAGGGGGTCTTGACAATCAGCCCCAGCATTTT.

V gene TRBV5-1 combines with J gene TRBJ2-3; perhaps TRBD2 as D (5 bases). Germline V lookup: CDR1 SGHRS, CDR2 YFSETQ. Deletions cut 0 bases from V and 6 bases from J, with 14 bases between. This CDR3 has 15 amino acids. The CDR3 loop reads CASSLGDTRGDTQYF. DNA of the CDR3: TGCGCCAGCAGCTTGGGAGACACCCGAGGGGATACGCAGTATTTT.

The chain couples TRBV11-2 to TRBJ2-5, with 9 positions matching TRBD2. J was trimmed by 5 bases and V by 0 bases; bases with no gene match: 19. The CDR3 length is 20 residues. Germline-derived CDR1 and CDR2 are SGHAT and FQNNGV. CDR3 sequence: CASSLEGSSGAATARETQYF. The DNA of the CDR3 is TGTGCCAGCAGCTTAGAGGGGTCTAGCGGGGCGGCAACTGCGCGGGAGACCCAGTACTTC.

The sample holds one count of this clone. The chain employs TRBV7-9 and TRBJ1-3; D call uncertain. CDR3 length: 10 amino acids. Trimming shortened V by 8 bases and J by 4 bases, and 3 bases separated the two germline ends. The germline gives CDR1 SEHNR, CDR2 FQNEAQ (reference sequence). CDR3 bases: TGTGCCAGCCTCGGAAACACCATATATTTT. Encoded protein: CASLGNTIYF.

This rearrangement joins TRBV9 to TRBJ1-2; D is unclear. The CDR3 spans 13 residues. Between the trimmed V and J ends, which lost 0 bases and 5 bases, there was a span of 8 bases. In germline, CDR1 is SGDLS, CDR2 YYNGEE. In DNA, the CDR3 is TGTGCCAGCAGCGTAGTCCCGGGTTATGGCTACACCTTC. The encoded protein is CASSVVPGYGYTF. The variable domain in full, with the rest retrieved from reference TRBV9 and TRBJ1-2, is DSGVTQTPKHLITATGQRVTLRCSPRSGDLSVYWYQQSLDQGLQFLIQYYNGEERAKGNILERFSAQQFPDLHSELNLSSLELGDSALYFCASSVVPGYGYTFGSGTRLTVV.

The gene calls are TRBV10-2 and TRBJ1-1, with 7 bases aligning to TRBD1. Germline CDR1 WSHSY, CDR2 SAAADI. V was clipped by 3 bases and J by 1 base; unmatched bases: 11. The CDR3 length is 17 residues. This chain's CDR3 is CASSDYGTGARNTEAFF. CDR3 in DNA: TGCGCCAGCAGTGACTATGGAACAGGGGCTCGGAACACTGAAGCTTTCTTT.

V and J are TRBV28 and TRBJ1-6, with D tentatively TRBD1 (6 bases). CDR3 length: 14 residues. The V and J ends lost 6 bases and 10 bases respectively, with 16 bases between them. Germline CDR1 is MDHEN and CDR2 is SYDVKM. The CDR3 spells CASRGGPPGSPLHF. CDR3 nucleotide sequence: TGTGCCAGCAGGGGGGGGCCCCCTGGATCACCCCTCCACTTT.

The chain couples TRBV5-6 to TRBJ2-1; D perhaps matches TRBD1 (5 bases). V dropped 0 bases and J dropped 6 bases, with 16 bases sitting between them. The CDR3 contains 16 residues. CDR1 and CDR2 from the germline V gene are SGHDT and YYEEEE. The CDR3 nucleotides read TGTGCCAGCAGCTTGGCCTCCAGGGTTGAGTTCAATGAGCAGTTCTTC. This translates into CASSLASRVEFNEQFF.

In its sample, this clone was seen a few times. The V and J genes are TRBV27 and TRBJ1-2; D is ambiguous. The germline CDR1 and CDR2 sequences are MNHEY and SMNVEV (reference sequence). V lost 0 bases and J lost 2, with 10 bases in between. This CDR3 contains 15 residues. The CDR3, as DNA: TGTGCCAGCAGTTTATCGGCAGGACTAAACTATGGCTACACCTTC. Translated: CASSLSAGLNYGYTF.

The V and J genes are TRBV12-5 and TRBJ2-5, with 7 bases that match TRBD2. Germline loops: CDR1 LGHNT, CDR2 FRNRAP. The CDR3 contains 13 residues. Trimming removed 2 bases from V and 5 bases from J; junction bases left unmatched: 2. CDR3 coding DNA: TGTGCTAGTGGTTTGTTCGGGGGGGAGACCCAGTACTTC. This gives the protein CASGLFGGETQYF.

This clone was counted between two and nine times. The CDR3 DNA sequence: TGTGCCAGCAGCCGGGACAGGAACACCGGGGAGCTGTTTTTT. This encodes CASSRDRNTGELFF. The chain joins TRBV5-6 to TRBJ2-2, with 7 bases that match TRBD1. From germline, CDR1 is SGHDT and CDR2 YYEEEE. Trimming at V came to 4 bases and at J to 1 base, leaving 1 base not matched to a gene. This CDR3 has 14 amino acids.

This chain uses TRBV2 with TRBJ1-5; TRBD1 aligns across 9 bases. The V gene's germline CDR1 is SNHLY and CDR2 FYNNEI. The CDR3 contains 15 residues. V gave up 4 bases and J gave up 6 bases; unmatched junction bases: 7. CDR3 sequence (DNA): TGTGCCAGCAGTGGGGAACAGGGGGCGGTTCAGCCCCAGCATTTT. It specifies CASSGEQGAVQPQHF.

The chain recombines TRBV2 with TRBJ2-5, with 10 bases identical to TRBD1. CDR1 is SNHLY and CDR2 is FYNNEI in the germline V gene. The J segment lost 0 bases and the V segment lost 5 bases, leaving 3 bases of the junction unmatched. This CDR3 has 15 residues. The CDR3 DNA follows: TGTGCCAGCAGTAGACAGGGGGCGGACCAAGAGACCCAGTACTTC. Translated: CASSRQGADQETQYF.

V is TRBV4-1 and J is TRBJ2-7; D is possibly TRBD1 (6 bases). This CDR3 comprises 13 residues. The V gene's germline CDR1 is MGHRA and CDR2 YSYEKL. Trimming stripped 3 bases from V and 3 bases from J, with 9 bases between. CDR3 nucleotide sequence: TGCGCCAGCAGCCAGCGACAGGACTACGAGCAGTACTTC. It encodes CASSQRQDYEQYF.

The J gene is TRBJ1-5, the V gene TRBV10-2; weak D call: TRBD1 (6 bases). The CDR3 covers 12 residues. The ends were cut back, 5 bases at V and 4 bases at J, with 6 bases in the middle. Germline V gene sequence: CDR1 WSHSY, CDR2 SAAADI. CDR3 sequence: CASSQGNQPQHF. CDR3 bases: TGCGCCAGCAGTCAGGGGAATCAGCCCCAGCATTTT.

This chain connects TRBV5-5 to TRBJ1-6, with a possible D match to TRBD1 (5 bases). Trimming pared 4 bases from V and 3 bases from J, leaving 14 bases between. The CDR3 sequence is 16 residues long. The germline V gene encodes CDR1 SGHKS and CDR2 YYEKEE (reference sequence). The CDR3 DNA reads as TGTGCCAGCAGCCTCCAGGGAAGACTCTATAATTCACCCCTCCACTTT. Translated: CASSLQGRLYNSPLHF.

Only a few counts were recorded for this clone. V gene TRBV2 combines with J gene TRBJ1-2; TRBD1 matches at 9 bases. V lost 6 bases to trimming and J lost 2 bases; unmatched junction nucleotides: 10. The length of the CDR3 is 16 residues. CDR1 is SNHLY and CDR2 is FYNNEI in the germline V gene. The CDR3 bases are TGTGCCAGCAGCCAACCTTACGGGACAGGGAACTATGGCTACACCTTC. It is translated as CASSQPYGTGNYGYTF.